A single TCR beta chain is shown here with its context. What it binds is unknown. The study excluded patients with uncontrolled infection, other autoimmune disease, pregnancy or lactation. The CDR3 is made up of 18 amino acids. The V segment lost 5 bases and the J segment 6 bases; nucleotides outside the gene matches: 17. Germline CDR1 reads SGHTA; CDR2 reads FQGTGA. TCR beta CDR3 regions were amplified from RNA. TCR CDR3 underwent first-round RT-PCR with the HTBI primer set. From the multiplex PCR reads, TCRdb called clonotypes with MiXCR, one entry per CDR3 protein. The table lists about 520,000 distinct CDR3 sequences, around a quarter of them singletons. This specimen belongs to a study of T cells in Graves' hyperthyroidism and ophthalmopathy. Overall study context: At the time of initial diagnosis and before any treatment, peripheral blood was collected. Overall study findings and caveats: Expanded thyroid clonotypes (above 0.001) were mostly also found in blood.

Sequencing was performed on blood. This receptor was obtained from a woman aged 25 to 39 with Graves' ophthalmopathy. V gene TRBV7-3 combines with J gene TRBJ2-2; 8 bases fit TRBD2. The CDR3, as DNA: TGTGCCAGCAGCCCAAGAGAGGGACTAGGGGGAACGGCCGGGGAGCTGTTTTTT. It encodes CASSPREGLGGTAGELFF.